The 20 T cell receptor beta chains below all came from one sample that was sequenced in a study of blood T cell repertoires in COVID-19. Using immunoSEQ multiplex PCR, the repertoire was profiled, and TCRdb retains in-frame clones only, with some absent. The profile covers around 100,000 clones, with 87% appearing a single time and more than 4.5% taken by the ten largest. The specimen sequenced was peripheral blood. These receptors originate from a woman between 45 and 60 years old with COVID-19, enrolled during active disease.

The chain links TRBV7-2 to TRBJ1-2, with D perhaps matching TRBD1 (5 bases). The V gene lost 5 bases and the J gene lost 7 bases, with 20 bases spanning the gap. The CDR3 runs to 15 residues. Germline assignment: CDR1 SGHTA and CDR2 FQGNSA. The CDR3 DNA reads as TGTGCCAGCAGCCTTCCCCTCGGGGGAGACGGTGGCTACACCTTC. Translated, it gives CASSLPLGGDGGYTF.

The count of this clone is one. The chain is built from TRBV28 and TRBJ2-3; TRBD1 is a possible D gene (5 bases). Deletions cut 3 bases from V and 2 bases from J, with 6 bases between. The CDR3 has 13 residues. The germline CDR1 and CDR2 sequences are MDHEN and SYDVKM. This CDR3 reads CASSFRDTDTQYF. In DNA form, the CDR3 reads TGTGCCAGCAGTTTCAGGGACACAGATACGCAGTATTTT.

The J gene is TRBJ2-3, the V gene TRBV11-2, with D maybe TRBD2 (5 bases). Looked up from germline, CDR1 is SGHAT and CDR2 is FQNNGV. This CDR3 has 14 amino acids. The ends were cut back, 4 bases at V and 0 bases at J, with 8 bases in the middle. The CDR3 DNA reads TGTGCCAGCAGCTCCGGGATTAGCACAGATACGCAGTATTTT. As protein: CASSSGISTDTQYF.

The V call is TRBV7-8, the J call TRBJ2-2; TRBD2 is a possible D gene (5 bases). CDR1 is SGHVS and CDR2 is FQNEAQ in the germline V gene. Between the trimmed V and J ends, which lost 6 bases and 1 base, there was a span of 15 bases. The length of the CDR3 is 16 residues. The CDR3 loop reads CASRRRTDKNTGELFF. For the CDR3, the DNA is TGTGCCAGCAGACGACGGACTGATAAGAACACCGGGGAGCTGTTTTTT.

The chain recombines TRBV6-5 with TRBJ1-1; 9 nucleotides agree with TRBD1. CDR1 is MNHEY and CDR2 is SVGAGI in the germline V gene. Unmatched junction bases numbered 6, after V lost 0 bases and J lost 4 bases. There are 16 residues in the CDR3. CDR3 nucleotides: TGTGCCAGCAGTTACTCGAAGGACAGGGGAGGCACTGAAGCTTTCTTT. This translates into CASSYSKDRGGTEAFF.

This chain links TRBV9 with TRBJ2-2; 8 bases are shared with TRBD1. From germline, CDR1 is SGDLS and CDR2 YYNGEE. V dropped 4 bases and J dropped 4; count of bases not matched to a gene: 9. CDR3 size: 16 residues. The CDR3 DNA reads as TGTGCCAGCAGCCCAAAGACAGGGGAGACCACCGGGGAGCTGTTTTTT. It codes for CASSPKTGETTGELFF.

The chain employs TRBV3-1 (or the pseudogene TRBV3-2) and TRBJ2-5; 9 nucleotides agree with TRBD1. The V and J ends lost 1 base and 5 bases, in that order; junction bases with no gene match: 2. Germline V gene sequence: CDR1 LGHDT, CDR2 YNNKEL (reference sequence). This CDR3 has 14 residues. CDR3 DNA sequence: TGTGCCAGCAGCCAAGCCGACAGGGGGGAGACCCAGTACTTC. Protein: CASSQADRGETQYF.

The count of this clone is one. The chain has TRBV4-2 and TRBJ2-7, with a tentative D call TRBD1 (6 bases). The length of the CDR3 is 16 residues. Germline V gene sequence: CDR1 LGHNA, CDR2 YNFKEQ. Trimming pared 4 bases from V and 2 bases from J, leaving 18 bases between. CDR3 sequence reads: CASSLEGGPRAYEQYF. The CDR3 DNA reads TGTGCCAGCAGCCTAGAAGGGGGACCCAGGGCCTACGAGCAGTACTTC.

In its sample, this clone was seen a few times. The chain joins TRBV10-3 to TRBJ1-5; D is ambiguous. Deletions cut 10 bases from V and 5 bases from J, with 21 bases between. The CDR3 consists of 15 residues. Germline V lookup: CDR1 ENHRY, CDR2 SYGVKD. The CDR3 DNA reads as TGTGCCACCCAGACCAGCGGTGGAACCCATCAGCCCCAGCATTTT. Translated, it gives CATQTSGGTHQPQHF.

This chain uses TRBV11-2 with TRBJ1-1; D gene unclear. V lost 0 bases and J lost 1, with 3 bases in between. The CDR3 sequence is 13 residues long. From germline, CDR1 is SGHAT and CDR2 FQNNGV. The CDR3 loop is CASSLEANTEAFF. CDR3 coding DNA: TGTGCCAGCAGCTTAGAAGCGAACACTGAAGCTTTCTTT.

V and J are TRBV7-9 and TRBJ2-5; 14 positions match TRBD2. This CDR3 comprises 15 residues. The germline CDR1 and CDR2 sequences are SEHNR and FQNEAQ (reference sequence). Trimming at V came to 5 bases and at J to 4 bases, leaving 3 bases not matched to a gene. CDR3 sequence: CASSTGTSGGETQYF. DNA for the CDR3: TGTGCCAGCAGCACCGGGACTAGCGGGGGAGAGACCCAGTACTTC.

The chain uses TRBV6-1 and TRBJ1-1; D ambiguous. V was trimmed by 3 bases and J by 1 base, leaving 12 bases between them. The CDR3 loop spans 15 amino acids. CDR1 and CDR2 (germline): MNHNS, SASEGT. CDR3 loop: CASSEIAGSNTEAFF. Written as DNA, the CDR3 is TGTGCCAGCAGTGAGATTGCAGGCTCGAACACTGAAGCTTTCTTT.

CDR3 in DNA: TGTGCCAGCAGCCAAACAGGTGCCTACGAGCAGTACTTC. The encoded protein is CASSQTGAYEQYF. The chain combines TRBV3-1 (or the pseudogene TRBV3-2) with TRBJ2-7, with TRBD1 as a possible D gene (5 bases). This CDR3 is built from 13 residues. Between the trimmed V and J ends, which lost 2 bases and 2 bases, there was a span of 7 bases. CDR1 and CDR2 from the germline V gene are LGHDT and YNNKEL (reference sequence).

The chain employs TRBV18 and TRBJ1-6; 7 bases map to TRBD1. From germline, CDR1 is KGHSH and CDR2 LQKENI. The CDR3 runs 16 residues. The ends lost 4 bases at V and 5 bases at J; junction bases unmatched: 8. The CDR3 spells CASSLTDRLDNSPLHF. As DNA, the CDR3 is TGTGCCAGCTCACTCACGGACAGGCTTGATAATTCACCCCTCCACTTT.

The J gene is TRBJ2-7, the V gene TRBV11-2; possible D gene TRBD1, 5 bases. Per germline, CDR1 SGHAT and CDR2 FQNNGV. Trimming removed 2 bases at V and 2 bases at J, with 10 bases between. This CDR3 has 14 residues. The CDR3 DNA sequence: TGTGCCAGCAGCTTAAATCCAGGGCCCTACGAGCAGTACTTC. Its protein is CASSLNPGPYEQYF.

This sequence joins TRBV6-4 and TRBJ2-3; 16 bases match TRBD2. CDR3 length: 18 residues. V was pared by 6 bases and J by 4 bases, with 10 bases of the junction left unmatched. Germline V gene data show CDR1 as MRHNA and CDR2 as SNTAGT. The DNA of the CDR3 is TGTGCCAGCAGGCCCCAACCGGGACTAGCGGGGGGGCCAGATACGCAGTATTTT. Translating gives CASRPQPGLAGGPDTQYF.

This clone has only one observation. The CDR3 spells CASSLGKPGLARTYEQYF. CDR3 nucleotides: TGTGCCAGCAGCTTAGGGAAACCTGGACTAGCGAGGACCTACGAGCAGTACTTC. The chain employs TRBV7-9 and TRBJ2-7; 9 bases match TRBD2. Trimming at V came to 1 base and at J to 2 bases, leaving 12 bases not matched to a gene. Germline assignment: CDR1 SEHNR and CDR2 FQNEAQ (reference sequence). The CDR3 runs 18 residues. The entire variable domain, with the rest obtained from reference TRBV7-9 and TRBJ2-7, is as follows: DTGVSQNPRHKITKRGQNVTFRCDPISEHNRLYWYRQTLGQGPEFLTYFQNEAQLEKSRLLSDRFSAERPKGSFSTLEIQRTEQGDSAMYLCASSLGKPGLARTYEQYFGPGTRLTVT.

The chain is built from TRBV2 and TRBJ1-1, with a possible D match to TRBD1 (5 bases). The CDR3 covers 15 residues. The V gene lost 2 bases and the J gene lost 5 bases, with 15 bases spanning the gap. Germline values: CDR1 SNHLY, CDR2 FYNNEI. CDR3 in amino acids: CASSEISGGSTEAFF. In DNA, the CDR3 is TGTGCCAGCAGTGAAATTTCGGGGGGTAGTACTGAAGCTTTCTTT.

This clone was seen a handful of times. This rearrangement joins TRBV6-5 to TRBJ1-1; 7 bases agree with TRBD1. With V trimmed by 7 bases and J by 2 bases, 4 bases remained unmatched. The CDR3 loop spans 13 amino acids. Per germline, CDR1 MNHEY and CDR2 SVGAGI. CDR3 nucleotides: TGTGCCAGCACCGGGACAGTAAACACTGAAGCTTTCTTT. It codes for CASTGTVNTEAFF.

This rearrangement joins TRBV11-3 to TRBJ2-3; 9 bases agree with TRBD2. The germline V gene has CDR1 SGHNT and CDR2 YENEEA. The J segment lost 0 bases and the V segment lost 4 bases, leaving 5 bases of the junction unmatched. The CDR3 sequence is 16 residues long. The CDR3 sequence is CASSSLAGESTDTQYF. CDR3 coding DNA: TGTGCCAGCAGCTCCTTAGCGGGGGAAAGCACAGATACGCAGTATTTT.